Detailed here is one T cell receptor (beta chain). Its antigen is still unknown. Per-base qualities were not stored, and no clone one base away is much larger. These data originate in a study of blood T cell repertoires in COVID-19 (dated by TCRdb to the early 2020s). Regarding the complete study: Samples covering the acute and convalescent phases of COVID-19 were provided by collaborators in the United States, Italy and Spain. A de-identified subject ID, COVID-19 status, age in years and sex were almost always included in the sample metadata. The dataset comprised deeply sampled blood TCRbeta repertoires from subjects exposed to, actively infected with, or recovered from COVID-19. The material from the prospective study consisted of cDNA or gDNA derived from T cells, B-cell-depleted T cells, or PBMCs. Where available, HLA class I and class II types were obtained from metadata supplied by the sample provider rather than from assay-based typing. The repertoires were released in a freely available public database intended as a resource for research on the immune response to SARS-CoV-2. Samples were obtained from the ongoing ImmuneRACE study (first 160 participants) and from 950 to 1,500 subjects provided by 6 global collaborators. Broad study findings and their caveats: Clinical and demographic metadata were provided uncurated, with the amount varying by source and participant.

Each collaborating institution followed its own protocols to collect whole blood in K2EDTA tubes. For TCRbeta analysis, collaborators shipped samples in one of three forms: frozen whole blood, isolated PBMCs, or DNA extracted from either of those sample types. TCRbeta CDR3 regions were amplified from genomic DNA by means of the immunoSEQ Assay, a bias-controlled multiplex PCR. Per the original workflow: Within the assay, amplification of reference gene primers was used to estimate how many nucleated cells each sample contained. To quantify the absolute abundance of each unique TCRbeta CDR3 rearrangement, sequence reads were collapsed and filtered. For each sample, productive Simpson clonality was calculated by taking the square root of Simpson's diversity index across productive rearrangements. Held by TCRdb, this immuneACCESS table contains in-frame sequences only and omits some clones. Under half of the omission traces to an unresolved V gene where checked; the cause of the rest is unknown. V and J calls and clone size are those listed in that table; D and trimming were worked out from the DNA. In this sample the table shows around 9,500 clones, roughly 77% of which occur a single time. Roughly 24% of the sample comes from the top ten.

The CDR3 runs 18 residues from the cysteine to the phenylalanine. Only the CDR3 DNA stays, 54 bases, in frame from base 1. V lost 0 bases and J lost 0 bases; the stretch between them is 15 bases long. CDR1 and CDR2 (LGHNA, YSLEER) derive from the germline V gene. The chain was built from TRBV4-3 and TRBJ1-5; the D region possibly corresponds to TRBD1 (6 bases align). The material sequenced was peripheral blood. This receptor was identified in a man between 60 and 75 years old with active COVID-19. At the DNA level, the sequence is TGCGCCAGCAGCCAAGATCTGCTTGCGGGGGCTAGCAATCAGCCCCAGCATTTT. Its coded protein is CASSQDLLAGASNQPQHF.